This T cell receptor beta chain appears in the sequencing data of a study of OX40 agonist ivuxolimab in advanced cancers. Overall study: Patients received ivuxolimab, an agonistic anti-OX40 (CD134) antibody. Ivuxolimab was administered intravenously to patients at 0.01 to 10 mg/kg every 2 weeks. Regarding the study as a whole: The antigen specificity of the peripheral T cells (those that were expanded) was not determined. Normalized T-cell clonal expansion was also low in a subset of nonresponders.

Assay used: immunoSEQ multiplex PCR; TCRdb lists only in-frame clones, some missing. The table includes roughly 60,000 clones, 65% to 85% detected once. About this clone: The antigen is not known.

Trimming took off 3 bases at V and 8 bases at J, with 14 bases between the two ends. Germline values: CDR1 SGHRS, CDR2 YFSETQ. CDR3 length: 14 residues. The receptor was isolated from an adult with an advanced solid tumor such as melanoma, head and neck, liver or kidney cancer. This chain joins TRBV5-1 and TRBJ1-4; D gene ambiguous. The sample here was CD4+ or CD8+ T cells sorted from blood, taken in a trial of the OX40 agonist ivuxolimab. The CDR3 DNA follows: TGCGCCAGCAGCTCGGGTCCTACACAGGAAAAACTGTTTTTT. Translation gives CASSSGPTQEKLFF.